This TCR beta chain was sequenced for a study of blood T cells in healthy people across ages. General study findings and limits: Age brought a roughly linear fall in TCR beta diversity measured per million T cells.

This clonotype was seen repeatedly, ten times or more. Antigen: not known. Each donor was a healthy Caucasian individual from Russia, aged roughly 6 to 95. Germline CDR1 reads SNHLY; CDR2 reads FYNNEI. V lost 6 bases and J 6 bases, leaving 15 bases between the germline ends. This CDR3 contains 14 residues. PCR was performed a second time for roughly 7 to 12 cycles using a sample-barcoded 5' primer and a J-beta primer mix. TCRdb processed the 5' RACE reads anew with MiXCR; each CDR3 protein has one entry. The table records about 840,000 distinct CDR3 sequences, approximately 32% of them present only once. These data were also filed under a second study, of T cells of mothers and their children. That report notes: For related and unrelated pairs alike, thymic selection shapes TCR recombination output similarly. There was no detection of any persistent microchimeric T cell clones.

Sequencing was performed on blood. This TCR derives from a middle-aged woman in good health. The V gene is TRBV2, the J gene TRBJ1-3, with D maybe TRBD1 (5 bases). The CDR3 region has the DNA TGTGCCAGCAGATCCGGGACGCTGAAAAACACCATATATTTT. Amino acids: CASRSGTLKNTIYF.